The source of this T cell receptor beta chain is a study of T-cell memory formation after mild COVID-19. The sample holds a few counts of this clonotype. Its antigen is as yet unknown. Amplification by 5'RACE using constant-segment primers produced TCR alpha and TCR beta cDNA libraries that carried sample barcodes and UMIs. One entry per CDR3 protein results from TCRdb running MiXCR on the 5' RACE reads. Among 300,000 to 400,000 distinct CDR3 sequences listed, 25% to 30% were seen once. This CDR3 spans 16 amino acids. V was trimmed by 0 bases and J by 2 bases, leaving 13 bases between them. Germline values: CDR1 MNHEY, CDR2 SVGAGI. Study-level findings and limits: Cross-reactive memory seemingly joined, as some responding clones were found in pre-infection memory. Clones shrinking between day 15 and 85 showed a balanced CD4/CD8 split, and those that grew later tilted toward CD4+.

This sequence was found in an adult woman who had mild COVID-19 (a few samples of this study predate the infection). Cell type and time point are not known. This chain connects TRBV6-5 to TRBJ1-2; the D gene is possibly TRBD1 (5 bases). Sequencing was performed on PBMCs or a T cell subset sorted from them (not recorded which). The CDR3 protein is CASSYSRQDSNYGYTF. CDR3 sequence (DNA): TGTGCCAGCAGTTACTCACGCCAAGACAGCAACTATGGCTACACCTTC.